This TCR beta chain was recovered during a study of T cell clonotyping in hematopoietic cell transplantation. Libraries were prepared by immunoSEQ multiplex PCR; TCRdb keeps only in-frame clonotypes and omits some of them. The sample records 5,500 to 7,500 clones, approximately 87% being singletons. Trimming removed 2 bases at V and 6 bases at J, with 14 bases between. The germline CDR1 and CDR2 sequences are MDHEN and SYDVKM. The CDR3 totals 15 residues. This sequence originates from a female patient aged 50-65 years who had an allogeneic stem cell transplant from an unrelated donor, so the T cells may come from the graft donor. Some clones in this sample may be carry-over from other donors' samples. This chain joins TRBV28 and TRBJ1-5; perhaps TRBD1 as D (6 bases). Sequencing used peripheral blood mononuclear cells, obtained 180 days after allogeneic stem cell transplant. CDR3 bases: TGTGCCAGCAGTTTAAGGCAGGGGATTACTCAGCCCCAGCATTTT. Translating gives CASSLRQGITQPQHF.